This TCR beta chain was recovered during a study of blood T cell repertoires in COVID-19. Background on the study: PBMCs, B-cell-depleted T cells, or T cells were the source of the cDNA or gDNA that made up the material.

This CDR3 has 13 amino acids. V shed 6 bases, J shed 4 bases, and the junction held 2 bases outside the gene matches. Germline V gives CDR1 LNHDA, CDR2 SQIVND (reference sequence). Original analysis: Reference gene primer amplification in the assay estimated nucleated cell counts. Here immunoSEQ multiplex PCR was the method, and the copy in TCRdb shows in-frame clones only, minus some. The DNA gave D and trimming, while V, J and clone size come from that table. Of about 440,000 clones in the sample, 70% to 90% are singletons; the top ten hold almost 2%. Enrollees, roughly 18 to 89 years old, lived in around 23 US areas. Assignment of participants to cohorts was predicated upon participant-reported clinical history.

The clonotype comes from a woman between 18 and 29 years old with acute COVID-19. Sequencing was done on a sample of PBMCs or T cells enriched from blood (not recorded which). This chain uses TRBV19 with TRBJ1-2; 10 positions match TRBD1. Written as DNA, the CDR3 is TGTGCCAGTAGGACAGGGGGCGCCTATGGCTACACCTTC. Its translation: CASRTGGAYGYTF.